Sequencing of this TCR beta chain was carried out in a study of early stage breast cancer tumors. Study details: Samples were sequenced at approximately 9-fold average coverage.

Points from the study as a whole: Most shared enriched TCRB sequences were commonly generated ones.

Each sample had two DNA replicates, 0.5 ug blood or roughly 1.4 ug tissue. The data were produced by immunoSEQ multiplex PCR, yet TCRdb's version contains in-frame clones alone and is incomplete. The profile shows 45,000 to 50,000 clones, around 83% of them singletons. Germline CDR1 and CDR2: SGHAT and FQNNGV. CDR3 length: 13 residues. Trimming pared 7 bases from V and 3 bases from J, leaving 9 bases between. This clone was recorded only once. Its cognate antigen is unknown. The specimen sequenced was blood. This sequence joins TRBV11-2 and TRBJ1-4; no firm D call. The receptor's source is a person aged 50 to 59 with breast cancer. CDR3 bases: TGTGCCAGCACCGGGATTTCTAATGAAAAACTGTTTTTT. Amino acids: CASTGISNEKLFF.